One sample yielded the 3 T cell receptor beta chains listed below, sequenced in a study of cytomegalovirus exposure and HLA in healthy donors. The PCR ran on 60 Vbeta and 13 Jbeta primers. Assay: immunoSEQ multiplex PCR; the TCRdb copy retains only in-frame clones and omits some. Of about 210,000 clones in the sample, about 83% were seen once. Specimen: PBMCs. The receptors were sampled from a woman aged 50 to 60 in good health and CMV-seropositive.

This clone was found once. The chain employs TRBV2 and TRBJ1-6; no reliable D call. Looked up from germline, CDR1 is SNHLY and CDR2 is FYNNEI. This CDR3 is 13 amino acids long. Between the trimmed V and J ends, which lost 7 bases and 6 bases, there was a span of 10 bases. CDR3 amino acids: CASNSDSNSPLHF. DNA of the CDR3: TGTGCCAGCAACTCGGACTCTAATTCACCCCTCCACTTT. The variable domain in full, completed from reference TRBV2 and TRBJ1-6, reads EPEVTQTPSHQVTQMGQEVILRCVPISNHLYFYWYRQILGQKVEFLVSFYNNEISEKSEIFDDQFSVERPDGSNFTLKIRSTKLEDSAMYFCASNSDSNSPLHFGNGTRLTVT.

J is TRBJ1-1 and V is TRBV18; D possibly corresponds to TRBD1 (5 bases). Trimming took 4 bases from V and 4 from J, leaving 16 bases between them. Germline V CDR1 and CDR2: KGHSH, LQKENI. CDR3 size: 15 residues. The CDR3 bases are TGTGCCAGCTCACAAGTACTCAGGGAGGGCACTGAAGCTTTCTTT. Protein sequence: CASSQVLREGTEAFF.

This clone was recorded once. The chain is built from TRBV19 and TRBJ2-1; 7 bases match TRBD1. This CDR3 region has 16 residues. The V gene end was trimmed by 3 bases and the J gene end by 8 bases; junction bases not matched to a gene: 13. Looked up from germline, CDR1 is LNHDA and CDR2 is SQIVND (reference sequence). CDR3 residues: CASSIIPAGGRDEQFF. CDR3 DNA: TGTGCCAGTAGTATTATTCCTGCAGGGGGAAGAGATGAGCAGTTCTTC.